This T cell receptor beta chain was profiled in a study of regulatory T cells in long-lasting Graves disease. General study results and limits: TRBV28, TRBJ1-2 and TRBJ2-5 were segments that persistent disease favored.

Trimming took 3 bases from V and 1 from J, leaving 11 bases between them. Per the germline V gene, CDR1 is DFQATT and CDR2 is SNEGSKA (reference sequence). CDR3 length equals 14 residues. The time point: newly diagnosed GD, antithyroid drugs for less than 3 months. The TCR library was made from RNA that had been extracted from PBMCs in TRIzol. Assembly of TCR beta libraries relied on iRepertoire HTBI primers together with Arm-PCR of CDR3 regions. Using its own MiXCR run on the multiplex PCR reads, TCRdb lists one record per CDR3 protein. This sample has about 450,000 distinct CDR3 sequences, with 16% found just once. At least ten counts were recorded for this clonotype. The antigen is unknown. This sample also belongs to another study, concerning T cells in Graves' hyperthyroidism and ophthalmopathy. This second study notes: Before onset, by a median of approximately 5.9 months, the model predicted ophthalmopathy.

This receptor was taken from a woman aged 30 to 39 with Graves disease. The chain is built from TRBV20-1 and TRBJ2-3; either TRBD1 or TRBD2 may fit D (5 bases each). The specimen comprised peripheral blood mononuclear cells (PBMCs), sampled at new diagnosis, from a patient treated with antithyroid drugs. CDR3 loop: CSASEGLGTDTQYF. The CDR3 region has the DNA TGCAGTGCTAGTGAGGGGCTAGGCACAGATACGCAGTATTTT.